These 10 T cell receptor beta chains came from one sample sequenced in a study of shared clonotypes between healthy human individuals. Profiled with immunoSEQ multiplex PCR; TCRdb holds only in-frame clones, not every one. The sample includes under 2,000,000 clones, approximately 95% of them seen just once. Positively selected for CCR7, the CD45RO-negative cells used as naive CD8 cells excluded terminally differentiated effector memory CD45RA+ cells. The sample comprised naive CD8+ T cells sorted from blood. The receptors shown here come from a man between 18 and 29 years old in good health.

Concerning this clone itself: Other DNA sequences within the sample encode an identical CDR3. This rearrangement joins TRBV27 to TRBJ2-2; D perhaps matches TRBD2 (6 bases). The CDR3 has 13 residues. Between the trimmed V and J ends, which lost 2 bases and 5 bases, there was a span of 6 bases. Germline assignment: CDR1 MNHEY and CDR2 SMNVEV (reference sequence). CDR3 DNA: TGTGCCAGCAGTTTAGGGAGGACCGGGGAGCTGTTTTTT. Translation: CASSLGRTGELFF.

J is TRBJ2-2 and V is TRBV7-9, with D unclear. This CDR3 region has 14 residues. Trimming took 5 bases from V and 1 from J, leaving 8 bases between them. Per germline, CDR1 SEHNR and CDR2 FQNEAQ (reference sequence). CDR3 loop: CASSPQGNTGELFF. Here the CDR3 DNA reads TGTGCCAGCAGCCCACAAGGGAACACCGGGGAGCTGTTTTTT. The variable domain in full, with the rest retrieved from reference TRBV7-9 and TRBJ2-2, is DTGVSQNPRHKITKRGQNVTFRCDPISEHNRLYWYRQTLGQGPEFLTYFQNEAQLEKSRLLSDRFSAERPKGSFSTLEIQRTEQGDSAMYLCASSPQGNTGELFFGEGSRLTVL.

The chain recombines TRBV4-1 with TRBJ1-2; a weak D match, TRBD1 (6 bases). V shed 0 bases and J shed 7 bases, with 12 bases lying between them. This CDR3 is 14 amino acids long. Germline lookup yields CDR1 MGHRA and CDR2 YSYEKL. Written as DNA, the CDR3 is TGCGCCAGCAGCCAAGAGAACAGGGAGGGTGGCTACACCTTC. Translation: CASSQENREGGYTF.

The chain joins TRBV4-1 to TRBJ1-3; TRBD1 is a possible D gene (5 bases). The V end lost 3 bases, the J end lost 0 bases, and 12 bases lay between the germline ends. The CDR3 loop spans 16 amino acids. CDR1 is MGHRA and CDR2 is YSYEKL in the germline V gene. The CDR3: CASSQSGTSSGNTIYF. The CDR3 bases are TGCGCCAGCAGCCAGTCCGGGACCTCCTCTGGAAACACCATATATTTT.

The chain links TRBV10-3 to TRBJ2-3, with 7 nucleotides matching TRBD2. The CDR3 has 13 amino acids. V trimming: 2 bases; J trimming: 5 bases; junction bases outside the gene matches: 1. Germline values: CDR1 ENHRY, CDR2 SYGVKD. The DNA for the CDR3 is TGTGCCATCAGTGAGGGGGGGGTAGATACGCAGTATTTT. Translating it yields CAISEGGVDTQYF.

A remark on this clone: Other DNA sequences of this sample code for an identical CDR3. The V call is TRBV4-3, the J call TRBJ1-3; D uncertain. CDR1 and CDR2 (germline): LGHNA, YSLEER. Trimming removed 0 bases at V and 2 bases at J, with 8 bases between. This CDR3 is 15 amino acids long. In DNA form, the CDR3 reads TGCGCCAGCAGCCAAGATCGGACTGCTGGAAACACCATATATTTT. Translated: CASSQDRTAGNTIYF.

This clone was counted once. V and J are TRBV19 and TRBJ1-5; D possibly corresponds to TRBD1 (6 bases). V lost 7 bases to trimming and J lost 3 bases, with 22 bases between them. The germline V gene has CDR1 LNHDA and CDR2 SQIVND (reference sequence). The CDR3 consists of 17 residues. CDR3 DNA: TGTGCCAGTACCTCACTGGTGGTAGGGGGTAACAATCAGCCCCAGCATTTT. Protein: CASTSLVVGGNNQPQHF.

The gene calls are TRBV13 and TRBJ1-2; D call uncertain. V lost 5 bases to trimming and J lost 0 bases, with 16 bases between them. CDR1 is PRHDT, CDR2 FYEKMQ, per germline (reference sequence). The CDR3 spans 16 residues. The chain's CDR3 is CASSPTTAPANYGYTF. The CDR3 region has the DNA TGTGCCAGCAGCCCCACGACGGCCCCTGCTAACTATGGCTACACCTTC.

V is TRBV27 and J is TRBJ1-1; TRBD1 might be the D (5 bases). Trimming took off 6 bases at V and 0 bases at J, with 11 bases between the two ends. Germline values: CDR1 MNHEY, CDR2 SMNVEV (reference sequence). The CDR3 is 14 residues long. The CDR3 DNA follows: TGTGCCAGCAGCGCGGGACTCATGAACACTGAAGCTTTCTTT. This gives the protein CASSAGLMNTEAFF.

The CDR3 DNA follows: TGTGCCAGCAGTCCCCTACTAGCGGGCACAGATACGCAGTATTTT. It encodes CASSPLLAGTDTQYF. The J gene is TRBJ2-3, the V gene TRBV28, with 8 bases fitting TRBD2. The germline gives CDR1 MDHEN, CDR2 SYDVKM. CDR3 length equals 15 residues. V lost 5 bases to trimming and J lost 1 base; unmatched junction nucleotides: 5.